This T cell receptor beta chain was recovered during a study of cytomegalovirus exposure and HLA in healthy donors. 13 Jbeta primers and 60 Vbeta primers were used for the PCR. Using immunoSEQ multiplex PCR, the repertoire was profiled, and TCRdb retains in-frame clones only, with some absent. This sample has 180,000 or so clones, with approximately 72% found just once. Germline assignment: CDR1 LNHDA and CDR2 SQIVND (reference sequence). V shed 4 bases, J shed 9 bases, and the junction held 12 bases outside the gene matches. The CDR3 extends over 16 amino acids. Findings and limits, study-wide: In a later analysis, V- and J-gene trimming of beta chains associated with a DCLRE1C missense variant, replicated independently. The productive fraction for most TCR beta V segments was about 90% or about 30% in an earlier analysis.

Only a few counts were recorded for this clone. Its antigen is not identified. This clonotype was obtained from a human donor in good health. The sequencing input was PBMCs. The rearrangement joins TRBV19 to TRBJ2-1, with TRBD2 matching over 10 bases. The CDR3 reads CASSTSGGPPRGEQFF. CDR3 sequence (DNA): TGTGCCAGTAGTACTAGCGGGGGACCTCCCCGTGGTGAGCAGTTCTTC.